This T cell receptor (beta chain) was retrieved from a study of radiation and T cells in renal cell carcinoma. At the level of the study: Nephrectomy followed 15 Gy stereotactic body radiation by 4 weeks. Study outcomes and limitations: Pretreatment tumor biopsies were lacking, so baseline clonotypes are unknown.

Time point given: blood 2 weeks post-SBRT. The treatment denotes: 15 Gy SBRT to primary tumor, nephrectomy 4 weeks later. Radiation-treated patients gave blood at baseline, week 2 and week 4. Germline V gene lookup returns CDR1 DFQATT and CDR2 SNEGSKA (reference sequence). The length of the CDR3 is 11 residues. Assay: immunoSEQ multiplex PCR; the TCRdb copy retains only in-frame clones and omits some. The sample has tens of thousands of clones, around 80% seen once. A few counts support this clone. The antigen is undetermined. The chain has TRBV20-1 and TRBJ2-2; D assignment may be TRBD1 or TRBD2 (5 bases each). The starting material was blood, obtained from a patient whose treatment included radiotherapy and nephrectomy. The sequence was collected from a man between 60 and 75 years old with renal cell carcinoma. CDR3 coding DNA: TGCAGAGCCGGGACCACCGGGGAGCTGTTTTTT. As protein: CRAGTTGELFF.